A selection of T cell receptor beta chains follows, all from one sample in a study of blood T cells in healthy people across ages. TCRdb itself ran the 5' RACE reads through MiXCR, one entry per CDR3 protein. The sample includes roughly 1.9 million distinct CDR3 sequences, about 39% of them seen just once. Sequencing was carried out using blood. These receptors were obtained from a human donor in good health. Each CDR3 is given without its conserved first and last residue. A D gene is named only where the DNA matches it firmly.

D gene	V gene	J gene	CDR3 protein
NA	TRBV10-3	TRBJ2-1	AISESWLLGENNEQF
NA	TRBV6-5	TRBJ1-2	ASSYTGGFGYT
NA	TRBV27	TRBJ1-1	ASSFGYSIGGEAF
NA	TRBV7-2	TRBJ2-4	ASSSRLDRGNIQY
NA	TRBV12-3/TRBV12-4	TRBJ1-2	ASSLMGVGDYGYT
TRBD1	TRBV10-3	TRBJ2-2	AISDIEGAGGELF
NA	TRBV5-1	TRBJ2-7	ASSLGQFSYEQY
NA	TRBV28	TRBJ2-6	ASSFLGGVHSGANVLT
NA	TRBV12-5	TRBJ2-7	ASGLGGPYEQY
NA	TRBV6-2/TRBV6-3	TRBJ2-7	ASRRDNQGDEQY
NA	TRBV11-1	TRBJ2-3	ASSQIGGSTDTQY
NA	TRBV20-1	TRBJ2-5	SAHIIIAEPGETRY
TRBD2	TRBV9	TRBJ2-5	ASSVGGLAGASETQY
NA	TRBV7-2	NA	VSSSDLGGYEQY
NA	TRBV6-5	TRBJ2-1	ASSYSFARSNEQF
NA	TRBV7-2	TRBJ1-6	ASSLARESPLH
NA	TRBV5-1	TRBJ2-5	ASSLVGLIQETQY
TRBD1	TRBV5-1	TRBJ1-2	ASSLVTGGYGYT
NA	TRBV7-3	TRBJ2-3	ATAYKGGPGDAQY
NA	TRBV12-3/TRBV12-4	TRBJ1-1	ASSPRTRQAF
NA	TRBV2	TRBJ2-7	ASSDRWHEQY
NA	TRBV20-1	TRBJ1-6	SASQGNNSPLH
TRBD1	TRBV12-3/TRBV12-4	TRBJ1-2	ASSSYVLRDSRGYT
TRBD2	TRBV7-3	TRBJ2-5	ASSRSGGINQETQY
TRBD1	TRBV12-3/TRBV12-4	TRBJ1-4	ASSPRDRGSKKRF
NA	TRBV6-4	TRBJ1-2	ASSKNQGRFDGYT
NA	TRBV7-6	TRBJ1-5	ASSDDVSNQPQH
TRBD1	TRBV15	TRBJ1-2	ATSRTTQGARGYT
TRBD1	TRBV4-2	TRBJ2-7	ASSQTNRGLYGQY
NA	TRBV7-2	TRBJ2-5	ASSTVRGEETQY
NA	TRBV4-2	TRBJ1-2	ASSQQGRGYGYT
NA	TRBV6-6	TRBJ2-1	ASSYLSRNEQF
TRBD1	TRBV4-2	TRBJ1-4	ASSQWGQGTTNEKLF
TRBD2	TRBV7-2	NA	ASSFSGGTDEQY
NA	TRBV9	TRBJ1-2	ASSVAGRNYGYT
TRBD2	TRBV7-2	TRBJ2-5	ASSLTRTSGGALY
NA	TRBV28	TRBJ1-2	ASRYRGSYGYT
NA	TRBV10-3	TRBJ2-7	AIEDGHYEQY
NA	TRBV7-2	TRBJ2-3	ASTEAASSTDTQY
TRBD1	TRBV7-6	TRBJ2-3	ASSPWDRGGDTQY